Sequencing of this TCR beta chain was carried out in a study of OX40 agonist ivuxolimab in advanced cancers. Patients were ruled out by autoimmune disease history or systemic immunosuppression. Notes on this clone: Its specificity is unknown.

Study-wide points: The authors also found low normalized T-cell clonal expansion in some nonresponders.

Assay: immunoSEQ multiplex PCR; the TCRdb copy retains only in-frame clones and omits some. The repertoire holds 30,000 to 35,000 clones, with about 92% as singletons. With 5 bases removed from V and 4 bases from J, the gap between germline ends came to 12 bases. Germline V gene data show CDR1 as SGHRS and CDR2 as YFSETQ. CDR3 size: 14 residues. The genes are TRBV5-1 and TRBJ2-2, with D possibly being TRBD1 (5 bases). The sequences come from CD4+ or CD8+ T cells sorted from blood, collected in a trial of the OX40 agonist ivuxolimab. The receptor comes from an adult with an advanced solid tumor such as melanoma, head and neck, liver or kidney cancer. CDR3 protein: CASRVEGATGELFF. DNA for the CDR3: TGCGCCAGCAGGGTCGAAGGGGCCACCGGGGAGCTGTTTTTT.